The source of this T cell receptor (beta chain) is a study of human T cells and chemical hapten exposure. Germline CDR1 is MNHEY and CDR2 is SMNVEV (reference sequence). The CDR3 is 14 residues long. V was shortened by 3 bases and J by 7 bases, with 16 bases between the two germline ends. One entry per CDR3 protein, called by TCRdb with MiXCR from the RACE reads. The table shows 250,000 or so distinct CDR3 sequences, with over 7.5% occurring only once. Time point meaning: pre-sensitization, week 0. Treatment of the sample: therapeutic diphenylcyclopropenone sensitization with weekly scalp DPC. The sample holds a few counts of this clonotype.

The receptor was derived from a man aged 18 to 29 with alopecia areata. Some clones in this sample may be carry-over from other donors' samples. The genes are TRBV27 and TRBJ2-7; tentatively, D is TRBD2 (5 bases). The sample here was whole blood, taken in connection with sensitization to the hapten diphenylcyclopropenone (DPC). The CDR3 coding sequence is TGTGCCAGCAGTTTTTGGTCTCGACGGGGAGAGCAGTACTTC. Amino acids: CASSFWSRRGEQYF.